Detailed here is one TCR beta chain. The specificity of this receptor is unknown. The record has no base qualities; no much larger clone is one base away. This sample is drawn from a study of OX40 agonist ivuxolimab in advanced cancers. About the full investigation: Ivuxolimab was an agonistic, fully human IgG2 monoclonal antibody directed against OX40 (CD134), a costimulatory receptor. Partial responses occurred in three dose-escalation patients: two with cutaneous melanoma and one with hepatocellular carcinoma. A male proportion of approximately 83% and a mean age of approximately 55 years, ranging from about 23 to 79, were recorded for the dose-escalation cohort. Intravenous ivuxolimab was administered to patients every 2 weeks at six dose levels: 0.01, 0.1, 0.3, 1.5, 3 and 10 mg/kg. Of the roughly 52 patients in dose escalation, some 20 had hepatocellular carcinoma, some 15 had melanoma, 9 had renal cell carcinoma and 9 had head and neck cancer. Peripheral TCRbeta sequencing aimed to test whether ivuxolimab altered TCR sequence diversity and caused clonal T-cell expansion. The paper reports the monotherapy dose-escalation portion (N ≈ 50 patients) of the phase I ivuxolimab trial. Patients were allowed to have had prior anti-PD-1, anti-PD-L1 or anti-CTLA-4 therapy, and around 37% of the dose-escalation patients had previously received checkpoint inhibitors.

The research as a whole found: At doses of 0.1 to 3.0 mg/kg, clonal expansion of both CD4+ and CD8+ T cells in blood was seen between baseline and week 6. In the 0.1-3.0 mg/kg groups, partial responders were among the patients with the lowest normalized peripheral clonal expansion, particularly in CD8+ T cells. Low levels of normalized T-cell clonal expansion were also seen in some patients who did not respond. Antigen specificity was not determined for the clonally expanded peripheral T cells. After ivuxolimab, expanded clones were on average more numerous among CD8+ T cells than among CD4+ T cells.

For sequencing of the TCRbeta CDR3 region, genomic DNA was extracted from the sorted cells. The immunoSEQ Assay was used for sequencing of TCRbeta CDR3 regions. Entries here come from immuneACCESS through TCRdb and include only in-frame sequences with V and J called. Some clones fail to appear in such tables; in the studies checked, an unresolved V gene covers under half of the shortfall, and the cause of the remainder is unknown. This sample holds approximately 76,000 clones; approximately 92% were observed only once. Roughly 10% of the sample rests with the top ten. Patients with autoimmune disease history or receiving systemic immunosuppression were excluded from the trial. In every dose cohort, peripheral blood was drawn for TCR sequencing at baseline, cycle 4 day 1, and cycle 7 day 1. Samples were obtained from an open-label, multicenter, first-in-human phase I dose-escalation trial of ivuxolimab. The trial enrolled adults with locally advanced or metastatic head and neck squamous cell, hepatocellular, melanoma or renal cell carcinoma. Before TCR sequencing, CD4+ and CD8+ T cells were separately sorted from peripheral blood.

From the germline V gene, CDR1 is MNHEY and CDR2 is SVGAGI. The CDR3, cysteine through phenylalanine, is 14 amino acids long. Kept here is only the CDR3 DNA, which spans 42 bases and is read in frame from base 1. V and J lose 6 bases and 2 bases, and a span of 14 bases separates them. The sequence is built from TRBV6-5 and TRBJ2-7, and perhaps TRBD1 as D gene, on 6 matching bases. Material: CD4+ or CD8+ T cells sorted from blood, obtained in a trial of the OX40 agonist ivuxolimab. The source of this sequence is an adult with an advanced solid tumor such as melanoma, head and neck, liver or kidney cancer. The CDR3 protein is CASRTTGRPYEQYF. The base sequence is TGTGCCAGCAGGACGACAGGCCGACCCTACGAGCAGTACTTC.